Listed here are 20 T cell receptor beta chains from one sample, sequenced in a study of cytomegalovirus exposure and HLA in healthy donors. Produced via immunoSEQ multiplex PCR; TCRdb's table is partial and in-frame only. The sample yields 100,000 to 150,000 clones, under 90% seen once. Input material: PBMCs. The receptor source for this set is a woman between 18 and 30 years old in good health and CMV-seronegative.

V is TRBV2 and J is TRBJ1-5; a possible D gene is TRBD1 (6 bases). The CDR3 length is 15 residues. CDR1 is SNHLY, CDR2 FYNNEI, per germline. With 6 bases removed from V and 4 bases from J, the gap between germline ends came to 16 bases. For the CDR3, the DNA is TGTGCCAGCAGGGAAACAGGGTACATGAATCAGCCCCAGCATTTT. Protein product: CASRETGYMNQPQHF. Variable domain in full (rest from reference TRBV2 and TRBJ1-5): EPEVTQTPSHQVTQMGQEVILRCVPISNHLYFYWYRQILGQKVEFLVSFYNNEISEKSEIFDDQFSVERPDGSNFTLKIRSTKLEDSAMYFCASRETGYMNQPQHFGDGTRLSIL.

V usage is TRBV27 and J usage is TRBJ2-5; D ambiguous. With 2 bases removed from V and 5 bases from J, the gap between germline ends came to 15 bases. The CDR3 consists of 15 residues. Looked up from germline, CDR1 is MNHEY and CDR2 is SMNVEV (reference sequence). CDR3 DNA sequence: TGTGCCAGCAGTTTAGTGGCAAATCTGGGCGAGACCCAGTACTTC. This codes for CASSLVANLGETQYF.

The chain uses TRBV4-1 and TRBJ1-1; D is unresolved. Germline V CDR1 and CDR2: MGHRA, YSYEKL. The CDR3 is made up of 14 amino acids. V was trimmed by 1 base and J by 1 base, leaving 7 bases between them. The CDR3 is CASSQGLWNTEAFF. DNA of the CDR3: TGCGCCAGCAGCCAAGGGCTTTGGAACACTGAAGCTTTCTTT.

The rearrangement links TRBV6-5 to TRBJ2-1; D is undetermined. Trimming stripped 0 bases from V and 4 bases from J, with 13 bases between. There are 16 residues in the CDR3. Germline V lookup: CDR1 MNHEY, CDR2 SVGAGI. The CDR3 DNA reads TGTGCCAGCAGTTACTCGATTAGCTCCCCTTACAATGAGCAGTTCTTC. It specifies CASSYSISSPYNEQFF.

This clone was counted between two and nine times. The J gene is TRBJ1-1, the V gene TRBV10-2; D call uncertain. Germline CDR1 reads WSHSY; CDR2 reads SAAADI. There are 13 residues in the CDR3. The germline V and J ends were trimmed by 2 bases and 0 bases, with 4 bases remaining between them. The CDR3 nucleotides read TGCGCCAGCAGTGAGACACTGAACACTGAAGCTTTCTTT. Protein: CASSETLNTEAFF.

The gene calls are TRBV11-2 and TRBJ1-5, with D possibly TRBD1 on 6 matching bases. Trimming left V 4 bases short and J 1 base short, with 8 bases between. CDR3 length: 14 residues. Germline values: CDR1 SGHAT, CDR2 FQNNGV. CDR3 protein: CASSSTGSNQPQHF. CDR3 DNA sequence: TGTGCCAGCAGCTCAACAGGGAGCAATCAGCCCCAGCATTTT.

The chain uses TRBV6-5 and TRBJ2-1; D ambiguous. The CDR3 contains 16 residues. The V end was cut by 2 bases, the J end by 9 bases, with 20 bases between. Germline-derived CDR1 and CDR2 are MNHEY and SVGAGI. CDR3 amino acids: CASSYMALQFGSEQFF. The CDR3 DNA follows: TGTGCCAGCAGTTACATGGCACTACAATTTGGTAGTGAGCAGTTCTTC.

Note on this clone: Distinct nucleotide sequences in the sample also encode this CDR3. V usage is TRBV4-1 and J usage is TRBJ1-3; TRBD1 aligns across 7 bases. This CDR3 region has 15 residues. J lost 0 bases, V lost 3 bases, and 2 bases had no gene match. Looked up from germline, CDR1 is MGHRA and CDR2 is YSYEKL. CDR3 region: CASSQGTVSGNTIYF. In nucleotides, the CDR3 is TGCGCCAGCAGCCAGGGGACAGTCTCTGGAAACACCATATATTTT.

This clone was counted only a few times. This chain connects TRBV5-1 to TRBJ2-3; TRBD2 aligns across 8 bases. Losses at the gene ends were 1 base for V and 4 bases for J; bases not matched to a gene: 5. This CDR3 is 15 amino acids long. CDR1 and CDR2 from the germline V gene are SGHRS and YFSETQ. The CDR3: CASSLISGKADTQYF. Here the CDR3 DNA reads TGCGCCAGCAGCTTGATTAGCGGGAAGGCAGATACGCAGTATTTT.

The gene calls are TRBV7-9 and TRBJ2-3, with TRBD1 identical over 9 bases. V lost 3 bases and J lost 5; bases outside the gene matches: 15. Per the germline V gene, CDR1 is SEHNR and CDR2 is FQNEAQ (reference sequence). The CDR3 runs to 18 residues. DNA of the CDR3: TGTGCCAGCAGCTTCCGGGACAGGGTTCGGGGGATGGGAGATACGCAGTATTTT. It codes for CASSFRDRVRGMGDTQYF.

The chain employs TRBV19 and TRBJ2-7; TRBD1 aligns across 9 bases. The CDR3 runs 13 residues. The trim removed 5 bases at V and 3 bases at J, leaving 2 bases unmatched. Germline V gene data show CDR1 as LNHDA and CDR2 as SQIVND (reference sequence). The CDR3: CASSPDRGYEQYF. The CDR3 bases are TGTGCCAGTAGTCCGGACAGGGGCTACGAGCAGTACTTC.

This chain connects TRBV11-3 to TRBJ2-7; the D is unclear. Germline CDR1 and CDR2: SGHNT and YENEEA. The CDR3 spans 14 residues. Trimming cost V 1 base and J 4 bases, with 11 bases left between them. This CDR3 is CASSLVLSSYEQYF. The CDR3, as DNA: TGTGCCAGCAGCTTAGTCCTCTCGTCGTACGAGCAGTACTTC. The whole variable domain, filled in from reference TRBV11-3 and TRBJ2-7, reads EAGVVQSPRYKIIEKKQPVAFWCNPISGHNTLYWYLQNLGQGPELLIRYENEEAVDDSQLPKDRFSAERLKGVDSTLKIQPAELGDSAVYLCASSLVLSSYEQYFGPGTRLTVT.

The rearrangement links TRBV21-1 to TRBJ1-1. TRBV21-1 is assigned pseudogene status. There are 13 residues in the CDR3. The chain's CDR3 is CASSQAADSEAFF. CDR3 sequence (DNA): TGTGCCAGCAGCCAAGCCGCGGACTCGGAGGCTTTCTTT.

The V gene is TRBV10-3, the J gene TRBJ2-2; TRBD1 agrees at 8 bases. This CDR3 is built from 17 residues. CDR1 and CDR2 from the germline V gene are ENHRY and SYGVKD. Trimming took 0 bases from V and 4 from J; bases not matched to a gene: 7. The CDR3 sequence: CAISESKDRAGTGELFF. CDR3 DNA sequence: TGTGCCATCAGTGAGTCAAAGGACAGGGCAGGCACCGGGGAGCTGTTTTTT.

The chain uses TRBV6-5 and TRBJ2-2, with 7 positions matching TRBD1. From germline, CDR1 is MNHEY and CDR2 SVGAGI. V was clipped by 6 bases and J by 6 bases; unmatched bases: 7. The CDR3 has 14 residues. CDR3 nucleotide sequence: TGTGCCAGCAGATCACAGGGGTTGGCCGGGGAGCTGTTTTTT. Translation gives CASRSQGLAGELFF.

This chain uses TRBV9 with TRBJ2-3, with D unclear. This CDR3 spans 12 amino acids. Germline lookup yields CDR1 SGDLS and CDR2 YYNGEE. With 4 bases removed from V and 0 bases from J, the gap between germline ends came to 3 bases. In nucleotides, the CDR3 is TGTGCCAGCAGCCCTAGCACAGATACGCAGTATTTT. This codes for CASSPSTDTQYF.

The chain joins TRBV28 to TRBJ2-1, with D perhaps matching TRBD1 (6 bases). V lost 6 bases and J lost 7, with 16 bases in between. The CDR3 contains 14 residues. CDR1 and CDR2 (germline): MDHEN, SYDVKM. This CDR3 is CASRTTGIGNEQFF. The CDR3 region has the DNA TGTGCCAGCAGAACAACAGGGATAGGGAATGAGCAGTTCTTC. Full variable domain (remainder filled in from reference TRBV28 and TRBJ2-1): DVKVTQSSRYLVKRTGEKVFLECVQDMDHENMFWYRQDPGLGLRLIYFSYDVKMKEKGDIPEGYSVSREKKERFSLILESASTNQTSMYLCASRTTGIGNEQFFGPGTRLTVL.

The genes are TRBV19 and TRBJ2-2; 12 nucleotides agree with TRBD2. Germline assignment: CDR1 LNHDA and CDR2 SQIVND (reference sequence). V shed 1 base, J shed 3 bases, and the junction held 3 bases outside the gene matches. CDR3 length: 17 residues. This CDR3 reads CASSIVLAGGDTGELFF. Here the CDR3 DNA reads TGTGCCAGTAGTATAGTACTAGCGGGGGGAGACACCGGGGAGCTGTTTTTT. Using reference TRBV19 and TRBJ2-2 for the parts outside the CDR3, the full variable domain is DGGITQSPKYLFRKEGQNVTLSCEQNLNHDAMYWYRQDPGQGLRLIYYSQIVNDFQKGDIAEGYSVSREKKESFPLTVTSAQKNPTAFYLCASSIVLAGGDTGELFFGEGSRLTVL.

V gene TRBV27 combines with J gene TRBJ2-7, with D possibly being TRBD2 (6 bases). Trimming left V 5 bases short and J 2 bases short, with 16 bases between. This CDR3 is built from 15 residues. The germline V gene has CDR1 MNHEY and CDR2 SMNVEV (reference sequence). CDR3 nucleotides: TGTGCCAGCAGTCTGCAGGTCGGGGGAACCTACGAGCAGTACTTC. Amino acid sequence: CASSLQVGGTYEQYF.

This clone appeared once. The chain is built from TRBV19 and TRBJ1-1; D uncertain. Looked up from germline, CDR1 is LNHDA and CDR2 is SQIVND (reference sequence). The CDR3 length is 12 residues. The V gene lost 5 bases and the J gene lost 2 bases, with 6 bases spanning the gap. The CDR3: CASSVSNTEAFF. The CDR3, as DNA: TGTGCCAGTAGTGTAAGCAACACTGAAGCTTTCTTT.